This T cell receptor (beta chain) appears in the sequencing data of a study of blood T cell repertoires in COVID-19. Measured with immunoSEQ multiplex PCR; TCRdb has only the in-frame clones, and not every one. The sample contains about 48,000 clones, 70% to 90% of which appear only once. With 5 bases clipped from V and 4 bases from J, the junction kept 5 bases outside the gene matches. The germline gives CDR1 SGHTA, CDR2 FQGTGA. The CDR3 length is 14 residues. The chain has TRBV7-3 and TRBJ2-3; TRBD2 matches at 8 bases. This receptor was identified in a woman aged 60-70 years with acute or convalescent COVID-19. Input material: peripheral blood. CDR3 coding DNA: TGTGCCAGCAGCCCTGGACTAGCCCCAGATACGCAGTATTTT. Encoded protein: CASSPGLAPDTQYF.